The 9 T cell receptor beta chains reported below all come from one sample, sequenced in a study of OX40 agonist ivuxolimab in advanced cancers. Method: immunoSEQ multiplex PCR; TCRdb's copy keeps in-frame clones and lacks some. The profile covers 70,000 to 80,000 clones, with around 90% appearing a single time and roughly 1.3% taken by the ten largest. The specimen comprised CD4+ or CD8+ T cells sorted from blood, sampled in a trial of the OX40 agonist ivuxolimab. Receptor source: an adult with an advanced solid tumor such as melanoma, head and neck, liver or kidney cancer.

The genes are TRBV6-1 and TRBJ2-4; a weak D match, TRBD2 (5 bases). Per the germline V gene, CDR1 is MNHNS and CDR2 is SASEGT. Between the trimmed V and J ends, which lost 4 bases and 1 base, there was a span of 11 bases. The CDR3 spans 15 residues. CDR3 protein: CASSGSSVAKNIQYF. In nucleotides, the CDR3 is TGTGCCAGCAGTGGGAGTAGCGTCGCCAAAAACATTCAGTACTTC.

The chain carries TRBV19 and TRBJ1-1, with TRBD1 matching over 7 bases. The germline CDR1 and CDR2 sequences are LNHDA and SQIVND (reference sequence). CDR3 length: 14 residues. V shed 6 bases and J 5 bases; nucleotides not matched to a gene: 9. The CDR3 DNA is TGTGCCAGTAGGCCTGACAGGGTGAGGACTGAAGCTTTCTTT. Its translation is CASRPDRVRTEAFF. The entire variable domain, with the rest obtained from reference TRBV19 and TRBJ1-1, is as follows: DGGITQSPKYLFRKEGQNVTLSCEQNLNHDAMYWYRQDPGQGLRLIYYSQIVNDFQKGDIAEGYSVSREKKESFPLTVTSAQKNPTAFYLCASRPDRVRTEAFFGQGTRLTVV.

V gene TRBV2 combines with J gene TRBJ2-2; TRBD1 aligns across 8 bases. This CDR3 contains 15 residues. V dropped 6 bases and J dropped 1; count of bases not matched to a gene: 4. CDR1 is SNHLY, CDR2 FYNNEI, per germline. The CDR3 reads CASRRGQGNTGELFF. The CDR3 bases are TGTGCCAGCAGGAGAGGACAGGGGAACACCGGGGAGCTGTTTTTT. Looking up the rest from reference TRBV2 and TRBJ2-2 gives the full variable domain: EPEVTQTPSHQVTQMGQEVILRCVPISNHLYFYWYRQILGQKVEFLVSFYNNEISEKSEIFDDQFSVERPDGSNFTLKIRSTKLEDSAMYFCASRRGQGNTGELFFGEGSRLTVL.

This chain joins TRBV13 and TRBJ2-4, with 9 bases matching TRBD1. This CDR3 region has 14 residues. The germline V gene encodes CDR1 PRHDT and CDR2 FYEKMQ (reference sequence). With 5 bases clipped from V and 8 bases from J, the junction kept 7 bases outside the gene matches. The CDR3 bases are TGTGCCAGCAGCCAAGGACAGGGGAGGGACATTCAGTACTTC. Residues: CASSQGQGRDIQYF.

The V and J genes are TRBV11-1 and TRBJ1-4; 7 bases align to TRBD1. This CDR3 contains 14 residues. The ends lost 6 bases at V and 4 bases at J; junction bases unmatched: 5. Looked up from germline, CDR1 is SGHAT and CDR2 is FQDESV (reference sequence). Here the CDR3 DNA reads TGTGCCAGCAGTCTCGGGACAGTTAATGAAAAACTGTTTTTT. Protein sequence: CASSLGTVNEKLFF.

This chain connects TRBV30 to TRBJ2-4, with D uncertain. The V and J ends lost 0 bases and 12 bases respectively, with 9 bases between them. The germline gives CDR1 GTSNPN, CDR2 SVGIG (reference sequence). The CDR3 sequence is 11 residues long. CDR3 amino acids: CAWSVGASQYF. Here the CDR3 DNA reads TGTGCCTGGAGTGTAGGTGCTTCTCAGTACTTC. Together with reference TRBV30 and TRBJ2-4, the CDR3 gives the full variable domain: SQTIHQWPATLVQPVGSPLSLECTVEGTSNPNLYWYRQAAGRGLQLLFYSVGIGQISSEVPQNLSASRPQDRQFILSSKKLLLSDSGFYLCAWSVGASQYFGAGTRLSVL.

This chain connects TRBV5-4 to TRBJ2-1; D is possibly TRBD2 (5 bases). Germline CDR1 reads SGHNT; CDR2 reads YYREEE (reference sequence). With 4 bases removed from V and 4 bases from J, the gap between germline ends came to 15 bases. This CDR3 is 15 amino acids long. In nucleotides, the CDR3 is TGTGCCAGCAGCCAACCCCAGCGGAGGTACAATGAGCAGTTCTTC. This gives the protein CASSQPQRRYNEQFF.

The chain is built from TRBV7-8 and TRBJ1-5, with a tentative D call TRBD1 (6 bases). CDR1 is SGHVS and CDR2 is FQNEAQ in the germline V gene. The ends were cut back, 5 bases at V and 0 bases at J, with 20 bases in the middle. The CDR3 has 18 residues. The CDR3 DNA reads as TGTGCCAGCAGCCCATACCTGGGGGGGCGGTATAGCAATCAGCCCCAGCATTTT. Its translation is CASSPYLGGRYSNQPQHF.

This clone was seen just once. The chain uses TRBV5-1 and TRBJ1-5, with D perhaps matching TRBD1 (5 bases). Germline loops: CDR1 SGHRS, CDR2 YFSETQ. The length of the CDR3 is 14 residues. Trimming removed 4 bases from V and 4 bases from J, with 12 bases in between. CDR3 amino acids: CASSPSGPNQPQHF. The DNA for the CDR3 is TGCGCCAGCAGCCCCTCGGGGCCAAATCAGCCCCAGCATTTT.